This passage covers 18 T cell receptor beta chains from one sample sequenced in a study of T-cell reconstitution after alpha-beta-depleted transplantation in children. Construction of the TCRbeta library involved unique molecular identifiers. TCRdb itself ran the PCR reads through MiXCR, one entry per CDR3 protein. Of a few hundred thousand distinct CDR3 sequences in the sample, 10% to 15% were seen once. Sequenced material: PBMCs, mostly from graft donor cells, taken 360 days after TCRalphabeta/CD19-depleted stem cell transplant. The receptors stem from a male patient under 18 who had a stem cell transplant for acute myeloid leukemia, so the T cells may come from the graft donor.

This clonotype was observed a handful of times. The chain has TRBV18 and TRBJ1-1; a weak D match, TRBD1 (5 bases). Germline V lookup: CDR1 KGHSH, CDR2 LQKENI. This CDR3 comprises 17 residues. The V end lost 3 bases, the J end lost 0 bases, and 17 bases lay between the germline ends. This CDR3 is CASSPSDRGPLNTEAFF. The CDR3 DNA is TGTGCCAGCTCACCCTCCGATAGGGGACCTTTGAACACTGAAGCTTTCTTT.

The chain is built from TRBV7-9 and TRBJ2-2; 8 nucleotides align to TRBD1. Germline values: CDR1 SEHNR, CDR2 FQNEAQ (reference sequence). The length of the CDR3 is 17 residues. Losses at the gene ends were 1 base for V and 1 base for J; bases not matched to a gene: 5. This CDR3 is CASSLEVGTGNTGELFF. CDR3 sequence (DNA): TGTGCCAGCAGCTTAGAGGTCGGGACAGGGAACACCGGGGAGCTGTTTTTT.

The genes are TRBV6-4 and TRBJ2-3, with D uncertain. CDR1 is MRHNA and CDR2 is SNTAGT in the germline V gene. With 10 bases removed from V and 9 bases from J, the gap between germline ends came to 14 bases. CDR3 size: 11 residues. CDR3 residues: CATTHLQTQYF. The CDR3 DNA sequence: TGTGCCACCACGCACCTACAGACGCAGTATTTT.

This clonotype was recorded many times. The chain links TRBV4-3 to TRBJ2-2; tentative D call: TRBD2 (6 bases). CDR3 length: 16 residues. Germline-derived CDR1 and CDR2 are LGHNA and YSLEER. V was shortened by 1 base and J by 0 bases, with 9 bases between the two germline ends. CDR3 bases: TGCGCCAGCAGCCAAGTTTGGGGGGCGAACACCGGGGAGCTGTTTTTT. Residues: CASSQVWGANTGELFF.

This clonotype was recorded a few times. The J gene is TRBJ2-5, the V gene TRBV9; D call uncertain. This CDR3 contains 15 residues. Germline CDR1 reads SGDLS; CDR2 reads YYNGEE. Trimming stripped 0 bases from V and 6 bases from J, with 15 bases between. The CDR3 bases are TGTGCCAGCAGCGTAGATAGCCCCTTTCTCCAGACCCAGTACTTC. Translated: CASSVDSPFLQTQYF. Variable domain in full (rest from reference TRBV9 and TRBJ2-5): DSGVTQTPKHLITATGQRVTLRCSPRSGDLSVYWYQQSLDQGLQFLIQYYNGEERAKGNILERFSAQQFPDLHSELNLSSLELGDSALYFCASSVDSPFLQTQYFGPGTRLLVL.

About this clonotype itself: Just one base apart from a much larger clone, this may be a read error. This rearrangement joins TRBV28 to TRBJ2-1; D perhaps matches TRBD2 (6 bases). The germline V gene has CDR1 MDHEN and CDR2 SYDVKM. Trimming removed 4 bases from V and 4 bases from J, with 26 bases in between. CDR3 length: 19 residues. CDR3 loop: CASSSIPAQVLEGYNEQFF. CDR3 bases: TGTGCCAGCAGTTCTATCCCGGCACAGGTCCTGGAGGGGTACAATGAGCAGTTCTTC.

There are a few counts of this clonotype. The CDR3 DNA is TGTGCCAGCAGCTTAACGGGGACAGGGGAAAATGAGCAGTTCTTC. Translating gives CASSLTGTGENEQFF. The V gene is TRBV7-3, the J gene TRBJ2-1; 10 nucleotides match TRBD1. V was pared by 0 bases and J by 7 bases, with 3 bases of the junction left unmatched. Germline V gene sequence: CDR1 SGHTA, CDR2 FQGTGA. The CDR3 has 15 amino acids.

This clonotype has at least ten counts. The J gene is TRBJ2-7, the V gene TRBV7-9; 10 nucleotides match TRBD2. The CDR3 totals 14 residues. After removal of 8 bases from V and 3 bases from J, the junction contained 7 bases not matched to a gene. The germline V gene encodes CDR1 SEHNR and CDR2 FQNEAQ (reference sequence). The chain's CDR3 is CASGRLAGYYEQYF. CDR3 nucleotide sequence: TGTGCCAGCGGGAGACTAGCGGGTTACTACGAGCAGTACTTC. Together with reference TRBV7-9 and TRBJ2-7, the CDR3 gives the full variable domain: DTGVSQNPRHKITKRGQNVTFRCDPISEHNRLYWYRQTLGQGPEFLTYFQNEAQLEKSRLLSDRFSAERPKGSFSTLEIQRTEQGDSAMYLCASGRLAGYYEQYFGPGTRLTVT.

This clonotype has only one observation. J is TRBJ1-1 and V is TRBV30; possible D gene TRBD1, 6 bases. This CDR3 comprises 12 residues. Per germline, CDR1 GTSNPN and CDR2 SVGIG (reference sequence). Trimming removed 3 bases at V and 2 bases at J, with 7 bases between. The CDR3 coding sequence is TGTGCCTGGAGACAGGGAAACACTGAAGCTTTCTTT. Translated, it gives CAWRQGNTEAFF.

CDR3 protein: CSARDKLADLRTDTQYF. The CDR3 DNA is TGCAGTGCTAGAGATAAACTAGCGGATCTCCGCACAGATACGCAGTATTTT. J is TRBJ2-3 and V is TRBV20-1; 8 nucleotides align to TRBD2. The V and J ends lost 0 bases and 1 base, in that order; junction bases with no gene match: 9. The CDR3 has 17 amino acids. Germline V lookup: CDR1 DFQATT, CDR2 SNEGSKA (reference sequence).

J is TRBJ2-1 and V is TRBV18, with 7 bases lining up with TRBD1. The germline CDR1 and CDR2 sequences are KGHSH and LQKENI. J gave up 12 bases and V 5 bases, and 13 bases lay outside the gene matches. The CDR3 covers 14 residues. For the CDR3, the DNA is TGTGCCAGCTCATCCAGCTCAGGGGGTGGATCGCAGTTCTTC. This sequence encodes CASSSSSGGGSQFF.

The chain uses TRBV20-1 and TRBJ2-5; 11 positions agree with TRBD2. Trimming cost V 5 bases and J 5 bases; bases outside gene matches: 7. Germline CDR1 DFQATT, CDR2 SNEGSKA (reference sequence). CDR3 length: 14 residues. The CDR3, as DNA: TGCAGTGCTCTACGACTAGCGGGGCTGGAGACCCAGTACTTC. It encodes CSALRLAGLETQYF.

The J gene is TRBJ2-7, the V gene TRBV7-3; 9 positions match TRBD1. The CDR3 length is 14 residues. The V gene's germline CDR1 is SGHTA and CDR2 FQGTGA. V lost 6 bases and J lost 4; bases outside the gene matches: 7. The CDR3 DNA reads TGTGCCAGCAGTTCACAGGGGGCGCCTTACGAGCAGTACTTC. Its translation: CASSSQGAPYEQYF.

For this clonotype: The junction departs from germline at one end; a sequencing error may be responsible. V gene TRBV7-7 combines with J gene TRBJ2-2, with D possibly being TRBD2 (6 bases). This CDR3 is built from 15 residues. Germline V lookup: CDR1 SSHAT, CDR2 FNYEAQ (reference sequence). The chain's CDR3 is CASSQNAGNTGELFF. The CDR3 coding sequence is TGTGCTAGCAGCCAAAATGCGGGAAACACCGGGGAGCTGTTTTTT.

CDR3 in amino acids: CASSYSTIRGTFYEQYF. CDR3 in DNA: TGTGCCAGCAGTTACTCGACGATTAGGGGGACCTTCTACGAGCAGTACTTC. The chain links TRBV6-5 to TRBJ2-7, with a weak D call TRBD1 (6 bases). V was shortened by 0 bases and J by 3 bases, with 18 bases between the two germline ends. Germline CDR1 MNHEY, CDR2 SVGAGI. The CDR3 totals 17 residues.

In its sample, this clonotype was seen a few times. The chain has TRBV5-5 and TRBJ2-7; 7 bases match TRBD1. The CDR3 sequence is 15 residues long. Germline assignment: CDR1 SGHKS and CDR2 YYEKEE (reference sequence). V shed 1 base, J shed 6 bases, and the junction held 10 bases outside the gene matches. CDR3 nucleotides: TGTGCCAGCAGCTTGCGACAGGGCCTTTATGGCGAGCAGTACTTC. Residues: CASSLRQGLYGEQYF.

This clonotype was observed a few times. The rearrangement uses TRBV28 and TRBJ2-7; TRBD1 aligns across 10 bases. Losses at the gene ends were 6 bases for V and 1 base for J; bases not matched to a gene: 12. The CDR3 is made up of 17 amino acids. The germline gives CDR1 MDHEN, CDR2 SYDVKM. CDR3 loop: CASSVPGQGFGSYEQYF. The CDR3 DNA follows: TGTGCCAGCAGCGTCCCGGGACAGGGGTTCGGGTCCTACGAGCAGTACTTC.

This clonotype was detected a few times. This sequence joins TRBV7-9 and TRBJ2-5, with 9 bases lining up with TRBD2. This CDR3 is 15 amino acids long. From germline, CDR1 is SEHNR and CDR2 FQNEAQ (reference sequence). Unmatched junction bases numbered 9, after V lost 5 bases and J lost 5 bases. CDR3 sequence reads: CASSEIAGEGETQYF. In DNA, the CDR3 is TGTGCCAGCAGCGAAATAGCGGGAGAGGGCGAGACCCAGTACTTC.